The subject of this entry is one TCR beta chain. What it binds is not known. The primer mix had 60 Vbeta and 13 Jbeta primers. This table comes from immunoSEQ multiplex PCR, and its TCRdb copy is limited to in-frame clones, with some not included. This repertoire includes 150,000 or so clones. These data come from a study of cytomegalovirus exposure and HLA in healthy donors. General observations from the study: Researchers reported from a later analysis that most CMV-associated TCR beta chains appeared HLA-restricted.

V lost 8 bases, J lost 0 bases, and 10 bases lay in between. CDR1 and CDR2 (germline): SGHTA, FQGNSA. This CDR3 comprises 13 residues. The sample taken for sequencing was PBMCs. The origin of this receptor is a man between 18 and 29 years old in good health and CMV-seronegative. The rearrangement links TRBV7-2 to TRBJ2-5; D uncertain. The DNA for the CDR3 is TGTGCCAGCTGCCCTGAGTACCAAGAGACCCAGTACTTC. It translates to CASCPEYQETQYF.